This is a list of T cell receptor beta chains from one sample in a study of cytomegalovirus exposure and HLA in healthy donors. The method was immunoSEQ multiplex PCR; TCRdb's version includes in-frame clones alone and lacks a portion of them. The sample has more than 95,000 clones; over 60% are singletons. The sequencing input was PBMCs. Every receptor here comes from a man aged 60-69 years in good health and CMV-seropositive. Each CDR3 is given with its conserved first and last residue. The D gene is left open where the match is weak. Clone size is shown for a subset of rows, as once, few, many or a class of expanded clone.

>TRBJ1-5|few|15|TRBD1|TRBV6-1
TGTGCCAGCAGTGAGTTAGGGACAGCCTTACAGCCCCAGCATTTT
CASSELGTALQPQHF
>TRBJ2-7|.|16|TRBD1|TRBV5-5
TGTGCCAGCAGCTTAGACCCCAGGGGGCCCCCTTACGAGCAGTACTTC
CASSLDPRGPPYEQYF
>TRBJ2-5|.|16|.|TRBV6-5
TGTGCCAGCAGTTACTCTACCGCGGCTGCTCGGGAGACCCAGTACTTC
CASSYSTAAARETQYF
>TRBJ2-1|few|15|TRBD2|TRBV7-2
TGTGCCAGCAGCTTAGTTGCGGGGGGCCACAATGAGCAGTTCTTC
CASSLVAGGHNEQFF
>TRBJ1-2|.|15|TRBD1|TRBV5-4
TGTGCCAGCAGCACCGTTCTGGACAGGAACTATGGCTACACCTTC
CASSTVLDRNYGYTF
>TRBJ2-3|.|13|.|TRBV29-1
TGCAGCGTACGGGGGGCTAGCACAGATACGCAGTATTTT
CSVRGASTDTQYF
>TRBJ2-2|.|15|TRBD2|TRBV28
TGTGCCAGCAGTTTTCTAGCGGGGGAGGTCGGGGAGCTGTTTTTT
CASSFLAGEVGELFF
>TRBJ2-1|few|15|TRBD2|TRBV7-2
TGTGCCAGCAGCTTAGCTAGCGGGGGGGCCAATGAGCAGTTCTTC
CASSLASGGANEQFF
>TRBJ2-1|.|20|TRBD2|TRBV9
TGTGCCAGCAGCCCATCTAGCGGGGGGGCCGCCCTTCATTTGGGGAATGAGCAGTTCTTC
CASSPSSGGAALHLGNEQFF
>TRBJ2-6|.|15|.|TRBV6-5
TGTGCCAGCAGGGACAGCGGTTCTGGGGCCAACGTCCTGACTTTC
CASRDSGSGANVLTF
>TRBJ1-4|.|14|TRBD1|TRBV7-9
TGTGCCAGCAGCGTCCCCGGGACAGTTGTTGAACTGTTTTTT
CASSVPGTVVELFF
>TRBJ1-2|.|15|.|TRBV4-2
TGTGCCAGCAGCCAAGATGGACTTATGGGTCGTGGCTACACCTTC
CASSQDGLMGRGYTF
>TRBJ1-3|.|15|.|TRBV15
TGTGCCACCAGCAGAGATAGGGGTTCCGGAAACACCATATATTTT
CATSRDRGSGNTIYF
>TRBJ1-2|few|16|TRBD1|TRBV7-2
TGTGCCAGCAGCTTGACAGGGGGCGCGGGGGAGGGAGGCTACACCTTC
CASSLTGGAGEGGYTF
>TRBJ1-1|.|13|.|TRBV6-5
TGTGCCAGCAGTCTCGAGATCCGGGCTGAAGCTTTCTTT
CASSLEIRAEAFF
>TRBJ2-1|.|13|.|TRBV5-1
TGCGCCAGCAGCTTGACCGGGTACAATGAGCAGTTCTTC
CASSLTGYNEQFF
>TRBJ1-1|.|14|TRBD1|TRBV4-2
TGTGCCAGCAGCCTACAGGGGCTTGACACTGAAGCTTTCTTT
CASSLQGLDTEAFF
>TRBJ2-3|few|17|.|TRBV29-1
TGCAGCGTTGAAGAAGGGGTAGGAGGGCCAATCCCAGATACGCAGTATTTT
CSVEEGVGGPIPDTQYF
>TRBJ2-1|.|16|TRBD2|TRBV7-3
TGTGCCAGCAGCCCCACTAGCGGGGGGGCGTGGAATGAGCAGTTCTTC
CASSPTSGGAWNEQFF
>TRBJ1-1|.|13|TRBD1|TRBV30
TGTGCCTGGCAAGGGCAGGGGGACACTGAAGCTTTCTTT
CAWQGQGDTEAFF
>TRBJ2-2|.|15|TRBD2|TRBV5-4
TGTGCCAGCAGCTTGGGCAGGGAGGGCACCGGGGAGCTGTTTTTT
CASSLGREGTGELFF
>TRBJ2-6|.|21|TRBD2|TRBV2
TGTGCCAGCAGTCAGAAGGCTAGCGGGGGGGCAGAGGCAGGTGGGGCCAACGTCCTGACTTTC
CASSQKASGGAEAGGANVLTF
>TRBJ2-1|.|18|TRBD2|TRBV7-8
TGTGCCAGCAGCCCGGGACTAGCGGGGGGCAGCTCCTACAATGAGCAGTTCTTC
CASSPGLAGGSSYNEQFF
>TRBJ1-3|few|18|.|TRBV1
TGCACCAGCAGTCCTCCGGGACAGGGTGTACCAGGCGGAAACACCATATATTTT
CTSSPPGQGVPGGNTIYF
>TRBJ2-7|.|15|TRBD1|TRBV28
TGTGCCAGCAGTTGGGGACAGGGGGCTTCCTACGAGCAGTACTTC
CASSWGQGASYEQYF
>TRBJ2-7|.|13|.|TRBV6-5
TGTGCCAGCAGTCCCGGGACTGGGTACGAGCAGTACTTC
CASSPGTGYEQYF
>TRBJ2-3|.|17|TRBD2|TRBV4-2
TGTGCCAGCAGCCAAGATAGGGCTAGCGGGCCCACAGATACGCAGTATTTT
CASSQDRASGPTDTQYF
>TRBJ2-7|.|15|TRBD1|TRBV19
TGTGCCAGCACATCCGGGACAGCCGTATCCTACGAGCAGTACTTC
CASTSGTAVSYEQYF
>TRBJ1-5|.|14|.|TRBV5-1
TGCGCCAGCAGCTTGGGACGGTTCGAGGGGCCCCAGCATTTT
CASSLGRFEGPQHF
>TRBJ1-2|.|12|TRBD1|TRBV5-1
TGCGCCAGCAGCGTACAGGGGAGAGGCTACACCTTC
CASSVQGRGYTF
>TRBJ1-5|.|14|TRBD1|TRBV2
TGTGCCAGCAGTCCCGACAGGGGGCGGATGCCCCAGCATTTT
CASSPDRGRMPQHF
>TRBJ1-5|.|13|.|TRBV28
TGTGCCAGCGGCCAGTCCAGGAATCAGCCCCAGCATTTT
CASGQSRNQPQHF
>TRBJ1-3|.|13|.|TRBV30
TGTGCCTGGAGTGTGAACCAGGGAAACACCATATATTTT
CAWSVNQGNTIYF
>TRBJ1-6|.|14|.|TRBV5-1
TGCGCCAGCAGCAAAGGACAGCTGGATTCACCCCTCCACTTT
CASSKGQLDSPLHF
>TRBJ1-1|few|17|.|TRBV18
TGTGCCAGCTCACCTAGAGCGTGGGGGGTTTCCAACACTGAAGCTTTCTTT
CASSPRAWGVSNTEAFF